A selection of T cell receptor beta chains follows, all from one sample in a study of T cells in Graves' hyperthyroidism and ophthalmopathy. TCRdb fed the multiplex PCR reads into MiXCR, producing one record per CDR3 protein. The table records hundreds of thousands of distinct CDR3 sequences, roughly 15% of them present only once. Material for sequencing was blood. Receptor source: a woman aged 45 to 65 with Graves' ophthalmopathy. CDR3s include the opening cysteine and the closing phenylalanine or tryptophan. Fields, in order: J gene, V gene, clone size, D gene, CDR3 length, CDR3 DNA, CDR3 protein. D genes are given only for firm matches. A row's size may be missing; if present it is once, few, many or a size class.

J: TRBJ1-1; V: TRBV5-1; size: many; D: -; length: 13; DNA: TGCGCCAGCAGCAGAGATTGGAACACTGAAGCTTTCTTT; CDR3: CASSRDWNTEAFF
J: TRBJ2-1; V: TRBV29-1; size: many; D: TRBD2; length: 17; DNA: TGCAGCGTTGAGGGGGTGGTTAGCGGGAGTCGTTACGATGAGCAGTTCTTC; CDR3: CSVEGVVSGSRYDEQFF
J: TRBJ2-5; V: TRBV28; size: many; D: -; length: 12; DNA: TGTGCCAGCAGTTTTCGAGCGGAGACCCAGTACTTC; CDR3: CASSFRAETQYF
J: TRBJ2-6; V: TRBV7-3; size: -; D: -; length: 13; DNA: TGTGCCAGCAGCCCAAGCTGGGCCAACGTCCTGACTTTC; CDR3: CASSPSWANVLTF
J: TRBJ2-4; V: TRBV20-1; size: -; D: TRBD1; length: 15; DNA: TGCAGTGCCACACAGGGGGCGAGAAGTAATAACATTCAGTACTTC; CDR3: CSATQGARSNNIQYF
J: TRBJ2-7; V: TRBV7-7; size: many; D: TRBD2; length: 16; DNA: TGTGCTAGCAGCTTACCCGCGGGAGGGCCCCACTGCGAGCAGTACTTC; CDR3: CASSLPAGGPHCEQYF
J: TRBJ2-5; V: TRBV11-2; size: many; D: TRBD2; length: 14; DNA: TGTGCCAGCAGCTCTAGCGGGGGCCAAGAGACCCAGTACTTC; CDR3: CASSSSGGQETQYF
J: TRBJ2-7; V: TRBV3-1; size: many; D: -; length: 14; DNA: TGTGCCAGCAGCCACAGGGGGGTTTCTCCGTTCGAGTACTTC; CDR3: CASSHRGVSPFEYF
J: TRBJ2-7; V: TRBV5-1; size: many; D: TRBD2; length: 15; DNA: TGCGCCAGCAGCCCCACTAGCGGAAGGACCTACGAGCAGTACTTC; CDR3: CASSPTSGRTYEQYF
J: TRBJ2-7; V: TRBV7-9; size: many; D: -; length: 15; DNA: TGTGCCAGCAGTCGAGCAACAGGGAGCTCCTACGAGCAGTACTTC; CDR3: CASSRATGSSYEQYF
J: TRBJ1-2; V: TRBV5-1; size: -; D: -; length: 12; DNA: TGCGCCAGCAGCGTGGACACCTATGGCTACACCTTC; CDR3: CASSVDTYGYTF
J: TRBJ2-1; V: TRBV20-1; size: many; D: TRBD2; length: 14; DNA: TGCAGTGCTCCTCCGGGACTAGTGGGGGGTGAGCAGTTCTTC; CDR3: CSAPPGLVGGEQFF
J: TRBJ1-2; V: TRBV24-1; size: few; D: TRBD1; length: 16; DNA: TGTGCCACCAGTGAGGGGGACAGGGGGCCCCTCTATGGCTACACCTTC; CDR3: CATSEGDRGPLYGYTF
J: TRBJ2-2; V: TRBV27; size: few; D: -; length: 14; DNA: TGTGCCAGCAGTCCTCTTGGCGAGGCCGGGGAGCTGTTTTTT; CDR3: CASSPLGEAGELFF
J: TRBJ2-2; V: TRBV5-1; size: many; D: -; length: 14; DNA: TGCGCCAGCAGCTTTGAGCGAAACACCGGGGAGCTGTTTTTT; CDR3: CASSFERNTGELFF
J: TRBJ1-1; V: TRBV3-1; size: many; D: TRBD1; length: 17; DNA: TGTGCCAGCAGCCAAGATCCCCGGGACAGAATGAACACTGAAGCTTTCTTT; CDR3: CASSQDPRDRMNTEAFF
J: TRBJ2-3; V: TRBV7-2; size: many; D: -; length: 13; DNA: TGTGCCAGCAGCTCCGGGGTCGCAGATACGCAGTATTTT; CDR3: CASSSGVADTQYF